This TCR beta chain comes out of a study of blood T cell repertoires in COVID-19 (dated by TCRdb to about 2020). The study in broad terms: Samples covering the acute and convalescent phases of COVID-19 were provided by collaborators in the United States, Italy and Spain. The prospective study material was composed of cDNA or gDNA derived from T cells, B-cell-depleted T cells, or PBMCs. Nearly every sample came with metadata listing a de-identified subject ID, COVID-19 status, age in years and sex. Where HLA class I and class II types were available, the types were taken from metadata supplied by the sample provider, not from assay-based typing. Deeply sampled blood TCRbeta repertoires from subjects exposed to, actively infected with, or recovered from COVID-19 were included in the dataset. Samples were obtained from the ongoing ImmuneRACE study (first 160 participants) and from 1,254 subjects provided by 6 global collaborators. A freely available public database, intended as a resource for researchers studying the immune response to SARS-CoV-2, is where the repertoires were released.

TCRbeta CDR3 regions were amplified from genomic DNA by means of the immunoSEQ Assay, a bias-controlled multiplex PCR. Under the source paper's analysis protocol: Within the assay, amplification of reference gene primers was used to estimate how many nucleated cells each sample contained. To quantify the absolute abundance of each unique TCRbeta CDR3 rearrangement, sequence reads were collapsed and filtered. For each sample, productive Simpson clonality was calculated as the square root of Simpson's diversity index across productive rearrangements. This is the immuneACCESS table as TCRdb keeps it, with only in-frame sequences that have V and J called. A part of the clones is gone; compared with another copy, unresolved V genes explain less than half, and the rest is unexplained. From that table come the V and J calls and clone size; the DNA was used to work out D and trimming. The sample data list 100,000 to 150,000 clones, and about 86% of these were observed just once. Of the sample, about 16% is held by the ten largest clones.

At the junction V is shortened by 4 bases and J by 7 bases, with 18 bases in between. Taken from cysteine to phenylalanine, the CDR3 has 15 residues. The retained sequence is limited to the CDR3, 45 bases, with the frame set at the first base. Per the germline V gene, KGHDR is the CDR1 and SFDVKD is the CDR2. Whole blood was collected in K2EDTA tubes by collaborating institutions according to the institutions' own protocols. For TCRbeta analysis, collaborators shipped samples as frozen whole blood, isolated PBMCs, or DNA extracted from either of those sample types. Study-level results and caveats: The amount of clinical and demographic metadata varied by source and participant and was provided uncurated.

As regards this clone: No antigen is known for it. No base-level quality is on record; no much larger clone is a single base apart.

Sequencing was performed on peripheral blood. The origin of this receptor is a woman in her forties or fifties with acute or convalescent COVID-19. The chain employs TRBV24-1 and TRBJ1-2; the D gene identity is not certain. The CDR3 protein sequence reads: CATSEEGGKGGGYTF. The DNA sequence is as follows: TGTGCCACCAGTGAGGAAGGAGGGAAGGGTGGTGGCTACACCTTC.